This T cell receptor (beta chain) emerged from a study of T cells in Graves' hyperthyroidism and ophthalmopathy (dated by TCRdb to the late 2010s). With regard to the full study: Peripheral blood was collected at initial diagnosis, before any treatment. The study also compared thyroid tissue and blood T-cell repertoires from 6 or 7 Graves' hyperthyroidism patients. For training and testing, the 100 or so patients in the discovery cohort were randomly divided in a 7:3 ratio. Following sampling, methimazole starting at 30 mg daily was given to hyperthyroidism patients, and high-dose intravenous methylprednisolone was given to ophthalmopathy patients. Prospective prediction of ophthalmopathy was tested in an independent validation cohort of 18 hyperthyroidism patients and around 16 patients who later progressed to ophthalmopathy. A discovery cohort of about a hundred patients, 43 with Graves' ophthalmopathy and approximately 60 with stable Graves' hyperthyroidism, was used to find distinguishing TCR V-J signatures. According to the paper, TCR Vbeta CDR3 sequencing was carried out on 135 peripheral blood samples, which came from over 40 ophthalmopathy, around 75 hyperthyroidism and about 17 progressor patients.

Points on this clonotype: Its binding antigen is unknown. Per-base qualities were not stored, and no clone one base away is much larger.

A patient counted as having stable Graves' hyperthyroidism if no progression to ophthalmopathy occurred over 18 months of follow-up. Hyperthyroidism patients were newly diagnosed, had a disease duration of under 2 months, and were aged 18 to 65 years. Any patient with an uncontrolled infection, another autoimmune disease, pregnancy or lactation was excluded. Diagnoses were established on the basis of clinical symptoms, serum thyroxine and TRAb, thyroid ultrasound, and orbital computed tomography. Ficoll-Paque density gradient centrifugation was used to isolate PBMCs from about 9.4 ml of fresh peripheral blood. Total RNA was extracted with Trizol reagent, and quality was checked on an Agilent 2100 Bioanalyzer. Here is what the overall study found, with its caveats: No statistical method was used to set the sample size in advance, and investigators knew the group allocation. During validation, the model predicted progression to ophthalmopathy a median of around 6 months ahead of onset, with around 71% sensitivity and 72% to 85% specificity. Most expanded thyroid clonotypes (frequency above 0.001) were also detected in blood, suggesting blood repertoires may reflect thyroid immune responses. A 13 V-J signature model separated ophthalmopathy from stable hyperthyroidism, with nearly 90% sensitivity and 81% to 82% specificity in cross-validation and 80%/75% in testing.

TCR beta CDR3 regions were amplified from RNA transcripts. The first round of RT-PCR for the TCR CDR3 was performed with the HTBI primer set and the Qiagen OneStep RT-PCR kit. The libraries were constructed in a second round of multiplex PCR and then size-selected and purified. Paired-end sequencing of the libraries was performed with 100 bp reads on an Illumina HiSeq2000. In the authors' own workflow: SOAPnuke was used to process the raw data, removing reads that contained adapters or uncalled bases, had a mean Phred below 15, or lacked an exact match to the constant primer or identifier. High-quality paired reads were merged using COPE v1.2.5, and each unique nucleotide sequence was defined as a clonotype. Clonotypes were aligned to IMGT TRBV, TRBD and TRBJ reference segments using MiTCR v1.1. Only V-J combinations with frequency above 0.0001, covering about 99% of repertoires, were analysed. The TCS score was defined as F50 (clonal expansion) divided by E x V (chaos), with BLOSUM62-based TCRdist calculated between CDR3 peptides within each V-J. Welch's t-statistics and random forest reduced 500 to 650 V-J features to roughly 13, which were used in a naive Bayes classifier (R e1071). TCRdb redid the processing of the public reads, applying fastp at Q25 and MiXCR, and retained in-frame beta chains. Rows are unified per CDR3 protein, each entry keeping the most common DNA and genes. These V and J calls are TCRdb output, not the study's own analysis. The sample contains about 560,000 distinct CDR3 sequences, over 15% of them found a single time. Of the sample, around 18% falls within the top ten clones.

Sequenced: blood. This receptor was obtained from a woman between 18 and 30 years old with Graves' hyperthyroidism.

The DNA sequence is as follows: TGTGCCAGCAGCACCCAAGGGGGAATGAACACTGAAGCTTTCTTT. Translated, it reads CASSTQGGMNTEAFF. The chain is made from TRBV11-3 and TRBJ1-1; the D region possibly corresponds to TRBD1 (6 bases align). According to the germline V gene, CDR1 reads SGHNT and CDR2 reads YENEEA. Its CDR3 holds 15 amino acids, cysteine through phenylalanine. Only the CDR3 part of the read is kept: 45 bases, read in frame from the first base. V is cut by 5 bases and J by 0 bases, and the space between the germline ends is 13 bases.